This TCR beta chain stems from a study of T cell responses to AZD1222 COVID-19 vaccine. Turning to the study itself: Second-dose recipients at about 4 or about 12 weeks were treated as one pooled group. Study-level results: Rises in breadth and depth of Spike-specific TCRs came after two AZD1222 doses. Donor demographics were predominantly white British with a female majority; clonal diversity may be underestimated. Just six or seven AZD1222 recipients tested seropositive at baseline.

A word on this clone: Its antigen is unidentified.

Sequenced by immunoSEQ multiplex PCR; TCRdb stores in-frame clones only, minus some. Counted here are 45,000 to 60,000 clones, about 90% occurring once; the ten biggest clones make up 2%. The CDR3 consists of 12 residues. V lost 5 bases, J lost 6 bases, and 1 base stayed unmatched. The chain recombines TRBV12-3 or TRBV12-4 with TRBJ2-1, with 7 bases fitting TRBD1. This receptor was obtained from an adult in good health. The material was peripheral blood, obtained on day 0 of AZD1222 vaccination. The CDR3 sequence is CASSKGANEQFF. The CDR3 DNA reads as TGTGCCAGCAGTAAGGGGGCCAATGAGCAGTTCTTC.